This T cell receptor beta chain derives from a study of blood T cell repertoires in COVID-19. Study context: Samples of COVID-19 (acute and convalescent) were obtained from the United States, Italy and Spain.

CDR1 and CDR2 from the germline V gene are SNHLY and FYNNEI. With 7 bases clipped from V and 8 bases from J, the junction kept 16 bases outside the gene matches. The CDR3 runs to 16 residues. In the study's own analysis: Researchers report that nucleated cell counts were estimated from reference gene primer amplification. Sequencing was performed with immunoSEQ multiplex PCR; in TCRdb, only in-frame clones are kept and a portion is missing. D and trimming come from the DNA, and the V and J calls and clone size come from that table. Found here are approximately 230,000 clones, around 84% of them singletons; the top ten hold 20%.

The receptor was isolated from a man aged 30 to 39 with active or convalescent COVID-19. Sequenced material: peripheral blood. This rearrangement joins TRBV2 to TRBJ1-1; TRBD1 agrees at 10 bases. CDR3 nucleotide sequence: TGTGCCAGCACCTTGCTACAGGGACAGGGGAGAATCGAAGCTTTCTTT. Translation: CASTLLQGQGRIEAFF.